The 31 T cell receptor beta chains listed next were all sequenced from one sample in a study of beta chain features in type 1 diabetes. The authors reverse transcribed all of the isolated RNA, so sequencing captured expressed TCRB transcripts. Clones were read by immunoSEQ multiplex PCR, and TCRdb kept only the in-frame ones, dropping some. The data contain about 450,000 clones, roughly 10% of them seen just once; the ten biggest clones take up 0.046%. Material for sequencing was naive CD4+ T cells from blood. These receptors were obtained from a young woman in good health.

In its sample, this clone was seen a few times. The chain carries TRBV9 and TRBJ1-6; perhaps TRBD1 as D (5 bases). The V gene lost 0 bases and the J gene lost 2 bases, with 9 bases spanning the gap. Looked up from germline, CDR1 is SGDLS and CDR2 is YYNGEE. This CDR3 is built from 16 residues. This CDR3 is CASSVGQDTYNSPLHF. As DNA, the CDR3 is TGTGCCAGCAGCGTAGGTCAGGACACCTATAATTCACCCCTCCACTTT. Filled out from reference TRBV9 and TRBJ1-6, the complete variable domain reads DSGVTQTPKHLITATGQRVTLRCSPRSGDLSVYWYQQSLDQGLQFLIQYYNGEERAKGNILERFSAQQFPDLHSELNLSSLELGDSALYFCASSVGQDTYNSPLHFGNGTRLTVT.

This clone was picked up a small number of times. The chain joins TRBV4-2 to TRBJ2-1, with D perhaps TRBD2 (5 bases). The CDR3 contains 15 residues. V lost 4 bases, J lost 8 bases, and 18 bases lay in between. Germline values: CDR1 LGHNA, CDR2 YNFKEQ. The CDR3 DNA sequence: TGTGCCAGCAGCCCCCCTAGGGCCCCGAGGGATGAGCAGTTCTTC. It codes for CASSPPRAPRDEQFF.

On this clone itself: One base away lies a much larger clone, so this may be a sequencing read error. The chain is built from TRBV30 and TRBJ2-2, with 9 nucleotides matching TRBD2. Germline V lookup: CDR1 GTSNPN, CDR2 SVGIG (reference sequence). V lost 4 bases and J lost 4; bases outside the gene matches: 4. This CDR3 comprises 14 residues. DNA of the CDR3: TGTGCCTGGACTAGCGGGGTCTCCACCGGGGAGCTGTTTTTT. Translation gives CAWTSGVSTGELFF.

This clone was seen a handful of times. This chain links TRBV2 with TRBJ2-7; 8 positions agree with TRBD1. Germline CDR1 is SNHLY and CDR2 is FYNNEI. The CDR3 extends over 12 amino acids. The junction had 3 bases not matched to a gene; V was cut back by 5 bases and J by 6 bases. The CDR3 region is CASSRQGIEQYV. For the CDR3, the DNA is TGTGCCAGCAGTCGACAGGGGATCGAGCAGTACGTC.

CDR3 sequence (DNA): TGTGCCAGCAGCTTAGCCCTCGGCGCAGATACGCAGTATTTT. It specifies CASSLALGADTQYF. The chain is built from TRBV7-9 and TRBJ2-3, with D unclear. The CDR3 contains 14 residues. The V gene's germline CDR1 is SEHNR and CDR2 FQNEAQ (reference sequence). Trimming stripped 0 bases from V and 4 bases from J, with 8 bases between.

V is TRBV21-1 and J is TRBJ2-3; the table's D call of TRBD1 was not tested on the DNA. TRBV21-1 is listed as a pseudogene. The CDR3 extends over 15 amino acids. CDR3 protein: CASSKGANSPDTQYF. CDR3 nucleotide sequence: TGTGCCAGCAGCAAGGGGGCTAACTCGCCAGATACGCAGTATTTT.

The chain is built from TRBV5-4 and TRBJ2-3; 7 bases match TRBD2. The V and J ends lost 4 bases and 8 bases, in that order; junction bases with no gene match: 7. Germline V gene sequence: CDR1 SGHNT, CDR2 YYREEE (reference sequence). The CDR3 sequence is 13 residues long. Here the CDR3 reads CASSELLALTQYF. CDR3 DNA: TGTGCCAGCAGCGAACTACTAGCGCTTACGCAGTATTTT.

The CDR3 DNA reads TGCGCCAGCAGCCAAGCGCCCTGGGACATCTGGAACACTGAAGCTTTCTTT. It encodes CASSQAPWDIWNTEAFF. This chain connects TRBV4-1 to TRBJ1-1, with a possible D match to TRBD1 (6 bases). Germline V gene sequence: CDR1 MGHRA, CDR2 YSYEKL. CDR3 length: 17 residues. The germline V and J ends were trimmed by 1 base and 1 base, with 16 bases remaining between them.

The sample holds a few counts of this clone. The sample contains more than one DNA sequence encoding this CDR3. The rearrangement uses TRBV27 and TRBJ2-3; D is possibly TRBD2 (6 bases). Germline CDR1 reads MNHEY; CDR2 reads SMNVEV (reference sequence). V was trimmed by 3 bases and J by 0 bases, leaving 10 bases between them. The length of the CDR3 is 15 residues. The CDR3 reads CASSFWRGSTDTQYF. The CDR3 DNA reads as TGTGCCAGCAGTTTTTGGCGGGGTAGCACAGATACGCAGTATTTT.

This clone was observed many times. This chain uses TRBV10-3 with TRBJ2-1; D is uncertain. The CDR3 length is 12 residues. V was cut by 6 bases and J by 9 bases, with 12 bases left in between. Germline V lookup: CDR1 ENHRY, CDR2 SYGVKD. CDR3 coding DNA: TGTGCCATCAGGCCGGGTGACGGTGAGCAGTTCTTC. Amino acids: CAIRPGDGEQFF.

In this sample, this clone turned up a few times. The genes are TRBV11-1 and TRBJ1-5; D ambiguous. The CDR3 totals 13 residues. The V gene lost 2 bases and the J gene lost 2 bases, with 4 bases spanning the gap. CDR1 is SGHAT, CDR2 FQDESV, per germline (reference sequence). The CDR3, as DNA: TGTGCCAGCAGCTTACACGGCAATCAGCCCCAGCATTTT. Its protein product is CASSLHGNQPQHF.

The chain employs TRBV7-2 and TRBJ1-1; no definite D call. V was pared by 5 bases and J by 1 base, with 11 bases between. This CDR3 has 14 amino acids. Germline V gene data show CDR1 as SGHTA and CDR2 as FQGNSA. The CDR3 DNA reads TGTGCCAGCAGCCCACCGGGATGGAACACTGAAGCTTTCTTT. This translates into CASSPPGWNTEAFF.

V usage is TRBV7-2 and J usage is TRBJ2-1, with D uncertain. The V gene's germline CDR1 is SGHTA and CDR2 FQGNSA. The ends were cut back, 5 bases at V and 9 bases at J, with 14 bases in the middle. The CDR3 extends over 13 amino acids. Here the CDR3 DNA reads TGTGCCAGCAGCCAAGTGGGAACGTTTGAGCAGTTCTTC. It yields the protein CASSQVGTFEQFF.

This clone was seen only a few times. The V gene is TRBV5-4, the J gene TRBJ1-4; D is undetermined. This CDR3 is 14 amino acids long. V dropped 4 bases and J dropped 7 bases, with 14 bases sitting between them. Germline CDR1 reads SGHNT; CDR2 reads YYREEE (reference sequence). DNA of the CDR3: TGTGCCAGCAGCCTACGGGTAGATGCTGAAAAACTGTTTTTT. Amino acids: CASSLRVDAEKLFF.

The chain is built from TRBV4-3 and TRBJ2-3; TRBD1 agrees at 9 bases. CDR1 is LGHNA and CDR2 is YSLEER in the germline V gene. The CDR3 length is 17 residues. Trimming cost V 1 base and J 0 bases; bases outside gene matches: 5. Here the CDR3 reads CASSQVIGTGSTDTQYF. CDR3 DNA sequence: TGCGCCAGCAGCCAAGTCATCGGGACAGGGAGCACAGATACGCAGTATTTT.

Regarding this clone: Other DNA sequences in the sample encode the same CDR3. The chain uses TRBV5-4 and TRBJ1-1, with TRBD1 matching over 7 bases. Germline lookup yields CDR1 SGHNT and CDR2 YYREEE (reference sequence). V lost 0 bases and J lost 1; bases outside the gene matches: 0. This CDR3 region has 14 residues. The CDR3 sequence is CASSLGTGNTEAFF. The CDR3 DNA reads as TGTGCCAGCAGCTTGGGGACAGGGAACACTGAAGCTTTCTTT.

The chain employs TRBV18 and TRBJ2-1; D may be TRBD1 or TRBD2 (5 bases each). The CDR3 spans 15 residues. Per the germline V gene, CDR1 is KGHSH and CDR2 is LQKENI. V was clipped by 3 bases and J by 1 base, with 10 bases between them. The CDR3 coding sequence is TGTGCCAGCTCACCTCCGGGACGGTCCTACAATGAGCAGTTCTTC. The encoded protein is CASSPPGRSYNEQFF.

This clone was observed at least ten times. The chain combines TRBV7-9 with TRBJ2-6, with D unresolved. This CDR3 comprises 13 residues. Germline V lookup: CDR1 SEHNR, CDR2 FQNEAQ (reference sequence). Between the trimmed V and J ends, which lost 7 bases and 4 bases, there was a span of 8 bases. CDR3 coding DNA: TGTGCCAGCACCCAAGGAGGGGCCAACGTCCTGACTTTC. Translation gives CASTQGGANVLTF.

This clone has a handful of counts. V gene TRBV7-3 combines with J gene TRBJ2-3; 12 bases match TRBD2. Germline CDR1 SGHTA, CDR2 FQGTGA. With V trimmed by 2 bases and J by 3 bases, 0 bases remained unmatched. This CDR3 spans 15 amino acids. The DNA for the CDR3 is TGTGCCAGCAGCTTAGGACTAGCGGGAACAGATACGCAGTATTTT. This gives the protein CASSLGLAGTDTQYF. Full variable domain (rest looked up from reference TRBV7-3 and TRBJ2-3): GAGVSQTPSNKVTEKGKYVELRCDPISGHTALYWYRQSLGQGPEFLIYFQGTGAADDSGLPNDRFFAVRPEGSVSTLKIQRTERGDSAVYLCASSLGLAGTDTQYFGPGTRLTVL.

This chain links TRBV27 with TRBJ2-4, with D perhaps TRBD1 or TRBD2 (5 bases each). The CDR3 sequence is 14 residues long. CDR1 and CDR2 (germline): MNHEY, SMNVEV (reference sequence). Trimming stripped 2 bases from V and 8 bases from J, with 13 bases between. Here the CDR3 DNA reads TGTGCCAGCAGTTTAGGACGAGGGGAGTACATTCAGTACTTC. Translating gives CASSLGRGEYIQYF.

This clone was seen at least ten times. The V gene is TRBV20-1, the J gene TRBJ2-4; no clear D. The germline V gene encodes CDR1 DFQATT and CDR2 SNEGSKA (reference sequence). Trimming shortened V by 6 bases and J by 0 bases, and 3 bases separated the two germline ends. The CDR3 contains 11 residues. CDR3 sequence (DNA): TGCAGTGCCGTAGCCAAAAACATTCAGTACTTC. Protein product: CSAVAKNIQYF.

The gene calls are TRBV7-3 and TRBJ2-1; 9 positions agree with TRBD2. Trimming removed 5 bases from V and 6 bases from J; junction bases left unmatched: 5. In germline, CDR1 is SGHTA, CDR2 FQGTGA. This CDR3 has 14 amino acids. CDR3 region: CASSLGTSLNEQFF. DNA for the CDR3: TGTGCCAGCAGCCTAGGGACTAGCCTCAATGAGCAGTTCTTC. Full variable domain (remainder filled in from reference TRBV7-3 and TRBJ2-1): GAGVSQTPSNKVTEKGKYVELRCDPISGHTALYWYRQSLGQGPEFLIYFQGTGAADDSGLPNDRFFAVRPEGSVSTLKIQRTERGDSAVYLCASSLGTSLNEQFFGPGTRLTVL.

The CDR3 region is CASSEADGSESGEKLFF. The CDR3 region has the DNA TGTGCCAGCAGCGAAGCGGATGGGTCGGAGTCAGGTGAAAAACTGTTTTTT. The chain links TRBV4-2 to TRBJ1-4; D remains ambiguous. CDR3 length: 17 amino acids. The V end lost 5 bases, the J end lost 7 bases, and 23 bases lay between the germline ends. CDR1 is LGHNA and CDR2 is YNFKEQ in the germline V gene.

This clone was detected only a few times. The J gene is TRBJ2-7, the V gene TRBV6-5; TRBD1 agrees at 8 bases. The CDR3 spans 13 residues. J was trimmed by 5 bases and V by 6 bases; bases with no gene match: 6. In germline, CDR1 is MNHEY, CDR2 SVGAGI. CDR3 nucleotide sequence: TGTGCCAGCAGACGGACAGGGTCCCACGAGCAGTACGTC. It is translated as CASRRTGSHEQYV.

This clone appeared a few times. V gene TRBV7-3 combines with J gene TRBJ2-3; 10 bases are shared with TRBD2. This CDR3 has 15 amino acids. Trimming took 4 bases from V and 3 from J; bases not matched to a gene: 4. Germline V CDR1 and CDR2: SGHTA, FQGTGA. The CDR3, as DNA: TGTGCCAGCAGCTCCTCTAGCGGGAGAACAGATACGCAGTATTTT. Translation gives CASSSSSGRTDTQYF.

CDR3 residues: CASSASAGRPSSYEQYF. The CDR3 DNA follows: TGTGCCAGCAGCGCTTCCGCGGGGAGGCCCAGCTCCTACGAGCAGTACTTC. The gene calls are TRBV9 and TRBJ2-7; the D gene is possibly TRBD2 (6 bases). The V gene's germline CDR1 is SGDLS and CDR2 YYNGEE. The CDR3 is 17 amino acids. Trimming took off 3 bases at V and 0 bases at J, with 19 bases between the two ends.

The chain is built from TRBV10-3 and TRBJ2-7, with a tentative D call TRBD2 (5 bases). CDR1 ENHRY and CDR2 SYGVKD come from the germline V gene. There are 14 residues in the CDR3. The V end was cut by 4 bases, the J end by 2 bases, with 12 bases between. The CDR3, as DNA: TGTGCCATCAGTGGCCGAAGCGGTACCTACGAGCAGTACTTC. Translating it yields CAISGRSGTYEQYF.

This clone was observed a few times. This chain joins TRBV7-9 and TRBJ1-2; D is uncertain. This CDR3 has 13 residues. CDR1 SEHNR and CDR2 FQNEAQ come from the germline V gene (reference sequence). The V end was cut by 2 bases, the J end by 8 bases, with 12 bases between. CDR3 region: CASSLQPLLGYTF. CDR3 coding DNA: TGTGCCAGCAGCTTACAACCTTTGTTGGGCTACACCTTC.

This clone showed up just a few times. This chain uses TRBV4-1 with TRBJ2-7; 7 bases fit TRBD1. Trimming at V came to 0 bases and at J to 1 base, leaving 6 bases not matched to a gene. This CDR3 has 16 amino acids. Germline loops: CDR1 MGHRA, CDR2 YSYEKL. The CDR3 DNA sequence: TGCGCCAGCAGCCAAGATGAGGGGACAGCTTCCTACGAGCAGTACGTC. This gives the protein CASSQDEGTASYEQYV.

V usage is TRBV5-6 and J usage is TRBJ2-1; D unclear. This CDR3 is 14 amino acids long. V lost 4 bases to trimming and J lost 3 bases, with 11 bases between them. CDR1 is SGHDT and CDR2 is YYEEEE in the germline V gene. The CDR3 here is CASSRRVIYNEQFF. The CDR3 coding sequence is TGTGCCAGCAGCAGAAGGGTGATCTACAATGAGCAGTTCTTC.

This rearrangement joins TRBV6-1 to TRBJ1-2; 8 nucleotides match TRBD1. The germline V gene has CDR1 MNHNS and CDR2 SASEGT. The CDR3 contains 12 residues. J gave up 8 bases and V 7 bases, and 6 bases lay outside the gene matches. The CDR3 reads CASTRTGYGYTF. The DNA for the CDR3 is TGTGCCAGCACCAGGACAGGGTACGGCTACACCTTC.